One and the same sample provided the 20 T cell receptor beta chains below, sequenced in a study of cytomegalovirus exposure and HLA in healthy donors. Both 60 Vbeta primers and 13 Jbeta primers went into the PCR. Measured with immunoSEQ multiplex PCR; TCRdb has only the in-frame clones, and not every one. The data show 150,000 or so clones, 70% to 85% seen once. The sequencing input was PBMCs. These receptors were obtained from a man in his fifties in good health and CMV-seropositive.

V gene TRBV7-6 combines with J gene TRBJ2-2, with D unresolved. Between the trimmed V and J ends, which lost 0 bases and 6 bases, there was a span of 8 bases. CDR3 length: 14 residues. CDR1 is SGHVS and CDR2 is FNYEAQ in the germline V gene. DNA for the CDR3: TGTGCCAGCAGCTTAGCATACAATCCCGGGGAGCTGTTTTTT. Protein sequence: CASSLAYNPGELFF.

The genes are TRBV29-1 and TRBJ2-1, with D possibly matching TRBD1 (8 bases). The CDR3 totals 16 residues. V was clipped by 5 bases and J by 4 bases, with 21 bases between them. Per germline, CDR1 SQVTM and CDR2 ANQGSEA. CDR3 sequence: CSVRMFTGGEYNEQFF. The CDR3, as DNA: TGCAGCGTTCGCATGTTTACAGGGGGGGAATACAATGAGCAGTTCTTC.

V and J are TRBV5-6 and TRBJ2-2, with 12 bases matching TRBD1. V gave up 4 bases and J gave up 6 bases; unmatched junction bases: 4. CDR3 length: 15 residues. Germline V gene data show CDR1 as SGHDT and CDR2 as YYEEEE. The CDR3 region is CASSMGQGASGELFF. CDR3 nucleotides: TGTGCCAGCAGCATGGGACAGGGGGCATCCGGGGAGCTGTTTTTT.

The rearrangement joins TRBV9 to TRBJ1-2; perhaps TRBD1 as D (5 bases). The germline CDR1 and CDR2 sequences are SGDLS and YYNGEE. This CDR3 comprises 14 residues. With 4 bases removed from V and 8 bases from J, the gap between germline ends came to 18 bases. The CDR3, as DNA: TGTGCCAGCAGCCCCGGTGGGGGGTCTCGGGGCTACACCTTC. Its protein is CASSPGGGSRGYTF.

The chain joins TRBV15 to TRBJ2-2; no firm D call. The V and J ends lost 0 bases and 2 bases respectively, with 7 bases between them. The CDR3 has 15 residues. The V gene's germline CDR1 is LNHNV and CDR2 YYDKDF (reference sequence). The CDR3 bases are TGTGCCACCAGCAGAGATACAGTTAACACCGGGGAGCTGTTTTTT. Translating gives CATSRDTVNTGELFF.

This chain joins TRBV25-1 and TRBJ2-1; TRBD1 matches 9 bases. This CDR3 contains 15 residues. In germline, CDR1 is MGHDK, CDR2 SYGVNS. V was clipped by 5 bases and J by 6 bases; unmatched bases: 8. The DNA for the CDR3 is TGTGCCAGCAGTCCTCCGGGACAGGGTGTCAATGAGCAGTTCTTC. It encodes CASSPPGQGVNEQFF.

This chain joins TRBV28 and TRBJ1-4, with D unresolved. This CDR3 comprises 11 residues. The V and J ends lost 0 bases and 11 bases respectively, with 4 bases between them. Germline CDR1 and CDR2: MDHEN and SYDVKM. The CDR3 here is CASSLWEKLFF. In DNA form, the CDR3 reads TGTGCCAGCAGTTTATGGGAGAAACTGTTTTTT.

As DNA, the CDR3 is TGTGCCAGCAGCGTACAACAGGGATTAGGGGAGACCCAGTACTTC. Its translation is CASSVQQGLGETQYF. The V call is TRBV9, the J call TRBJ2-5; D is perhaps TRBD1 (6 bases). Per the germline V gene, CDR1 is SGDLS and CDR2 is YYNGEE. Trimming removed 1 base at V and 5 bases at J, with 15 bases between. The CDR3 is 15 amino acids.

The CDR3 DNA follows: TGTGCCAGCAGGAAAGACAGGGGAGGAAACTATGGCTACACCTTC. It translates to CASRKDRGGNYGYTF. This rearrangement joins TRBV6-5 to TRBJ1-2, with 8 bases aligning to TRBD1. CDR1 is MNHEY, CDR2 SVGAGI, per germline. Trimming at V came to 6 bases and at J to 2 bases, leaving 8 bases not matched to a gene. The CDR3 is 15 residues long.

The chain couples TRBV9 to TRBJ2-1; D may be TRBD2 (5 bases). The CDR3 has 14 amino acids. The germline gives CDR1 SGDLS, CDR2 YYNGEE. V lost 1 base, J lost 7 bases, and 12 bases lay in between. The CDR3 region is CASSVLLASNEQFF. The CDR3 DNA sequence: TGTGCCAGCAGCGTACTGCTAGCCTCGAATGAGCAGTTCTTC.

The chain recombines TRBV7-2 with TRBJ2-5; D may be TRBD2 (5 bases). Trimming removed 3 bases at V and 4 bases at J, with 12 bases between. CDR1 is SGHTA, CDR2 FQGNSA, per germline. The CDR3 loop spans 14 amino acids. For the CDR3, the DNA is TGTGCCAGCAGCTTGAGGGAAACGGTAGAGACCCAGTACTTC. Translated, it gives CASSLRETVETQYF. The whole variable domain, filled in from reference TRBV7-2 and TRBJ2-5, reads GAGVSQSPSNKVTEKGKDVELRCDPISGHTALYWYRQSLGQGLEFLIYFQGNSAPDKSGLPSDRFSAERTGGSVSTLTIQRTQQEDSAVYLCASSLRETVETQYFGPGTRLLVL.

The rearrangement uses TRBV28 and TRBJ1-2; the match to TRBD1 covers 9 bases. Germline values: CDR1 MDHEN, CDR2 SYDVKM. The junction had 7 bases not matched to a gene; V was cut back by 6 bases and J by 2 bases. The CDR3 is 15 residues long. This CDR3 is CASRRDRGKNYGYTF. The CDR3 DNA sequence: TGTGCCAGCAGAAGAGACAGGGGGAAGAACTATGGCTACACCTTC.

The rearrangement links TRBV27 to TRBJ1-4; a possible D gene is TRBD1 (5 bases). V was shortened by 4 bases and J by 0 bases, with 12 bases between the two germline ends. The CDR3 has 16 residues. CDR1 and CDR2 from the germline V gene are MNHEY and SMNVEV (reference sequence). The CDR3 DNA sequence: TGTGCCAGCAGTTCATGGCAGGGTGCAACTAATGAAAAACTGTTTTTT. Protein: CASSSWQGATNEKLFF.

This clone was observed a few times. The V gene is TRBV5-4, the J gene TRBJ1-6; 8 bases map to TRBD1. Per the germline V gene, CDR1 is SGHNT and CDR2 is YYREEE (reference sequence). This CDR3 has 16 amino acids. V trimming: 0 bases; J trimming: 9 bases; junction bases outside the gene matches: 8. CDR3 coding DNA: TGTGCCAGCAGCTTGGGGGTTAGACAGGGGAGTTCACCCCTCCACTTT. Protein: CASSLGVRQGSSPLHF.

The chain combines TRBV7-9 with TRBJ2-7, with TRBD2 matching over 7 bases. Trimming at V came to 1 base and at J to 0 bases, leaving 6 bases not matched to a gene. Germline assignment: CDR1 SEHNR and CDR2 FQNEAQ (reference sequence). There are 16 residues in the CDR3. The CDR3 DNA is TGTGCCAGCAGCTTAGGCAGCGGGAAGATCTCCTACGAGCAGTACTTC. Residues: CASSLGSGKISYEQYF.

The V call is TRBV5-1, the J call TRBJ2-3, with D possibly being TRBD2 (7 bases). The CDR3 has 15 amino acids. Germline V gene sequence: CDR1 SGHRS, CDR2 YFSETQ. V lost 1 base and J lost 2, with 11 bases in between. CDR3 residues: CASSLNRGATDTQYF. The CDR3 DNA is TGCGCCAGCAGCTTGAATCGGGGGGCCACAGATACGCAGTATTTT. The full variable domain, completed using reference TRBV5-1 and TRBJ2-3, is KAGVTQTPRYLIKTRGQQVTLSCSPISGHRSVSWYQQTPGQGLQFLFEYFSETQRNKGNFPGRFSGRQFSNSRSEMNVSTLELGDSALYLCASSLNRGATDTQYFGPGTRLTVL.

V usage is TRBV7-2 and J usage is TRBJ2-7, with 10 bases fitting TRBD2. CDR1 and CDR2 (germline): SGHTA, FQGNSA. CDR3 size: 15 residues. V dropped 4 bases and J dropped 5; count of bases not matched to a gene: 8. The CDR3 DNA follows: TGTGCCAGCAGCTCCCCCCCAGCGGGGGGGCACGAGCAGTACTTC. Translating gives CASSSPPAGGHEQYF.

The chain couples TRBV7-6 to TRBJ1-4; no clear D. V was cut by 1 base and J by 2 bases, with 8 bases left in between. Germline V gene data show CDR1 as SGHVS and CDR2 as FNYEAQ. The CDR3 consists of 15 residues. The CDR3 sequence: CASSLESLTNEKLFF. CDR3 coding DNA: TGTGCCAGCAGCTTAGAATCTCTCACTAATGAAAAACTGTTTTTT.

A remark on this clone: The same CDR3 also results from other DNA sequences found in this sample. The rearrangement joins TRBV9 to TRBJ2-3; TRBD1 matches 9 bases. The CDR3 sequence is 15 residues long. The germline V gene has CDR1 SGDLS and CDR2 YYNGEE. The trim removed 3 bases at V and 2 bases at J, leaving 4 bases unmatched. In DNA, the CDR3 is TGTGCCAGCAGCGCCAGGGACAGGGTCACAGATACGCAGTATTTT. Translation gives CASSARDRVTDTQYF.

The V call is TRBV18, the J call TRBJ1-5, with 8 positions matching TRBD1. Trimming at V came to 5 bases and at J to 2 bases, leaving 2 bases not matched to a gene. Germline loops: CDR1 KGHSH, CDR2 LQKENI. The CDR3 has 14 amino acids. CDR3 bases: TGTGCCAGCTCATCGGGACAGGGCAATCAGCCCCAGCATTTT. This codes for CASSSGQGNQPQHF.